Each of the 18 T cell receptor beta chains below was sequenced from the same sample in a study of type 1 regulatory T cells. TCRdb itself ran the reads through MiXCR, one entry per CDR3 protein. The sample consists of 25,000 or so distinct CDR3 sequences, around 77% of them appearing once. No antigen has been identified for these receptors. The specimen sequenced was cultured T cells, either the whole culture or a sorted T cell fraction (not recorded which). Regarding subset: Tr1-enriched cell product generated in vitro against host alloantigens. The source of these receptors is a human donor in good health.

The chain joins TRBV7-8 to TRBJ1-1; TRBD1 matches at 7 bases. V lost 6 bases, J lost 1 base, and 8 bases stayed unmatched. The CDR3 is 15 amino acids. Germline CDR1 SGHVS, CDR2 FQNEAQ. CDR3 amino acids: CASSLDDRANTEAFF. CDR3 DNA sequence: TGTGCCAGCAGTTTGGACGACAGGGCGAACACTGAAGCTTTCTTT.

The chain has TRBV3-1 and TRBJ2-2; D is ambiguous. Trimming left V 3 bases short and J 1 base short, with 0 bases between. The V gene's germline CDR1 is LGHDT and CDR2 YNNKEL (reference sequence). CDR3 length: 12 amino acids. The CDR3 reads CASSQNTGELFF. The DNA of the CDR3 is TGTGCCAGCAGCCAGAACACCGGGGAGCTGTTTTTT.

The rearrangement uses TRBV30 and TRBJ1-1; no clear D gene. This CDR3 region has 13 residues. V lost 4 bases, J lost 2 bases, and 11 bases lay in between. The V gene's germline CDR1 is GTSNPN and CDR2 SVGIG (reference sequence). DNA of the CDR3: TGTGCCTGGACGGCACGAGGAAACACTGAAGCTTTCTTT. Its protein product is CAWTARGNTEAFF.

The chain employs TRBV20-1 and TRBJ2-5; D is possibly TRBD2 (6 bases). This CDR3 has 14 amino acids. Germline-derived CDR1 and CDR2 are DFQATT and SNEGSKA (reference sequence). The V end lost 2 bases, the J end lost 5 bases, and 15 bases lay between the germline ends. The CDR3 DNA reads as TGCAGTGCTAGACCTAGACTAGTCCTGGAGACCCAGTACTTC. It is translated as CSARPRLVLETQYF.

The chain couples TRBV7-9 to TRBJ2-1; D unclear. The germline CDR1 and CDR2 sequences are SEHNR and FQNEAQ (reference sequence). V was cut by 5 bases and J by 4 bases, with 6 bases left in between. This CDR3 region has 12 residues. The CDR3 is CASSSTYNEQFF. The CDR3 DNA reads TGTGCCAGCAGCAGTACATACAATGAGCAGTTCTTC. Combining the CDR3 with reference TRBV7-9 and TRBJ2-1 gives the whole variable domain DTGVSQNPRHKITKRGQNVTFRCDPISEHNRLYWYRQTLGQGPEFLTYFQNEAQLEKSRLLSDRFSAERPKGSFSTLEIQRTEQGDSAMYLCASSSTYNEQFFGPGTRLTVL.

This chain links TRBV12-3 or TRBV12-4 with TRBJ1-3; D is undetermined. CDR3 length equals 16 residues. V was cut by 5 bases and J by 2 bases, with 16 bases left in between. The CDR3 protein is CASSLRLGTAGNTIYF. In DNA, the CDR3 is TGTGCCAGCAGTCTACGTCTGGGTACAGCTGGAAACACCATATATTTT.

V gene TRBV7-2 combines with J gene TRBJ2-2, with TRBD2 matching 7 bases. Trimming took 3 bases from V and 3 from J; bases not matched to a gene: 1. The germline gives CDR1 SGHTA, CDR2 FQGNSA. The CDR3 length is 14 residues. CDR3 protein: CASSFRGDTGELFF. In nucleotides, the CDR3 is TGTGCCAGCAGCTTCCGGGGGGACACCGGGGAGCTGTTTTTT.

The chain recombines TRBV5-1 with TRBJ1-2; D perhaps matches TRBD1 (6 bases). There are 13 residues in the CDR3. Germline CDR1 is SGHRS and CDR2 is YFSETQ. The V end lost 4 bases, the J end lost 3 bases, and 10 bases lay between the germline ends. CDR3 coding DNA: TGCGCCAGCAGCCGGGAGGGGGACTATGGCTACACCTTC. Its protein product is CASSREGDYGYTF.

This chain links TRBV12-3 or TRBV12-4 with TRBJ2-5, with D hard to call. Trimming took off 7 bases at V and 1 base at J, with 10 bases between the two ends. CDR3 length equals 13 residues. CDR3 nucleotide sequence: TGTGCCAGCACCCTCCGGGCCCAAGAGACCCAGTACTTC. Translating it yields CASTLRAQETQYF.

The chain has TRBV6-5 and TRBJ2-7; D gene ambiguous. Deletions cut 7 bases from V and 2 bases from J, with 18 bases between. CDR3 size: 15 residues. The V gene's germline CDR1 is MNHEY and CDR2 SVGAGI. CDR3 loop: CASTRSVTGPYEQYF. Here the CDR3 DNA reads TGTGCCAGCACTCGATCGGTAACGGGCCCCTACGAGCAGTACTTC.

The chain couples TRBV15 to TRBJ1-2; D is unresolved. V lost 1 base, J lost 3 bases, and 9 bases lay in between. This CDR3 has 14 residues. Germline V gives CDR1 LNHNV, CDR2 YYDKDF (reference sequence). The CDR3: CATSRANGDYGYTF. CDR3 in DNA: TGTGCCACCAGCAGAGCGAACGGGGACTATGGCTACACCTTC.

The chain recombines TRBV10-3 with TRBJ1-2, with D tentatively TRBD1 (5 bases). CDR1 ENHRY and CDR2 SYGVKD come from the germline V gene. The CDR3 runs 13 residues. Trimming left V 3 bases short and J 7 bases short, with 12 bases between. This chain's CDR3 is CAISDARDSGYTF. The CDR3 DNA reads TGTGCCATCAGTGACGCCAGGGATAGTGGCTACACCTTC.

The chain carries TRBV7-3 and TRBJ2-5; 9 bases are shared with TRBD2. Per the germline V gene, CDR1 is SGHTA and CDR2 is FQGTGA. This CDR3 has 14 amino acids. After removal of 3 bases from V and 2 bases from J, the junction contained 1 base not matched to a gene. Here the CDR3 reads CASSFSGGQETQYF. CDR3 bases: TGTGCCAGCAGCTTTAGCGGGGGACAAGAGACCCAGTACTTC.

The V and J genes are TRBV14 and TRBJ1-1, with unresolved D. Deletions cut 0 bases from V and 11 bases from J, with 13 bases between. This CDR3 has 13 residues. Germline lookup yields CDR1 SGHDN and CDR2 FVKESK. The CDR3 protein is CASSQDLRVYAFF. CDR3 DNA: TGTGCCAGCAGCCAAGATCTAAGGGTGTACGCTTTCTTT.

The rearrangement uses TRBV4-2 and TRBJ2-5; TRBD2 matches at 9 bases. Trimming at V came to 4 bases and at J to 5 bases, leaving 14 bases not matched to a gene. In germline, CDR1 is LGHNA, CDR2 YNFKEQ. The CDR3 is 17 residues long. The CDR3 spells CASSPLSDSGGQETQYF. The CDR3 DNA reads as TGTGCCAGCAGCCCCCTAAGTGACAGCGGGGGGCAGGAGACCCAGTACTTC.

J is TRBJ2-5 and V is TRBV7-2; no firm D call. The germline V and J ends were trimmed by 0 bases and 2 bases, with 10 bases remaining between them. The CDR3 length is 15 residues. Germline V CDR1 and CDR2: SGHTA, FQGNSA. In DNA, the CDR3 is TGTGCCAGCAGCTTAGCGTGGGCAAGACAAGAGACCCAGTACTTC. This translates into CASSLAWARQETQYF.

The chain recombines TRBV7-9 with TRBJ2-5; 10 bases line up with TRBD2. The CDR3 spans 16 residues. After removal of 3 bases from V and 2 bases from J, the junction contained 6 bases not matched to a gene. CDR1 and CDR2 (germline): SEHNR, FQNEAQ (reference sequence). The CDR3 reads CASSFQTTSGQETQYF. The CDR3 coding sequence is TGTGCCAGCAGCTTCCAAACGACTAGCGGGCAAGAGACCCAGTACTTC.

The chain couples TRBV18 to TRBJ2-7; 9 bases match TRBD1. The junction had 4 bases not matched to a gene; V was cut back by 2 bases and J by 2 bases. The germline V gene has CDR1 KGHSH and CDR2 LQKENI. This CDR3 is 15 amino acids long. Here the CDR3 DNA reads TGTGCCAGCTCACCAGGCGGACAGGGGACCTACGAGCAGTACTTC. The encoded protein is CASSPGGQGTYEQYF.